The source of this TCR beta chain is a study of blood T cell repertoires in COVID-19. Study-level background: T cells, B-cell-depleted T cells, or PBMCs provided the cDNA or gDNA that served as material.

In the study's own analysis: Amplification with reference gene primers provided the estimates of nucleated cell counts. Sequencing was performed with immunoSEQ multiplex PCR; in TCRdb, only in-frame clones are kept and a portion is missing. That table gives V, J and clone size, and the DNA gave D and trimming. This sample has about 170,000 clones, with around 76% found just once. This clone has just a few counts. This CDR3 comprises 12 residues. The ends lost 0 bases at V and 11 bases at J; junction bases unmatched: 1. The sequence came from a woman in her seventies with acute or convalescent COVID-19. Source material: peripheral blood. The genes are TRBV12-3 or TRBV12-4 and TRBJ1-5; TRBD1 matches 7 bases. The CDR3 DNA reads as TGTGCCAGCAGTTTAGCGACAGGGTCCCAGCATTTT. Protein sequence: CASSLATGSQHF.